The 30 T cell receptor beta chains below come from one sample, sequenced in a study of blood T cells in healthy people across ages. Sample-barcoded 5' priming and a J-beta primer mix drove a second PCR of roughly 7 to 11 cycles. Using its own MiXCR run on the 5' RACE reads, TCRdb lists one record per CDR3 protein. The sample shows more than 650,000 distinct CDR3 sequences, around half of them seen only once. The sample taken for sequencing was blood. These TCRs come from an older man in good health.

The J gene is TRBJ2-5, the V gene TRBV5-1; 11 nucleotides line up with TRBD2. Looked up from germline, CDR1 is SGHRS and CDR2 is YFSETQ. The CDR3 totals 15 residues. The V gene end was trimmed by 2 bases and the J gene end by 3 bases; junction bases not matched to a gene: 3. CDR3 in DNA: TGCGCCAGCAGCTTCCCGACTAGCGGGAAAGAGACCCAGTACTTC. Translation gives CASSFPTSGKETQYF.

This rearrangement joins TRBV7-9 to TRBJ2-7; TRBD1 aligns across 10 bases. Germline V gene data show CDR1 as SEHNR and CDR2 as FQNEAQ (reference sequence). This CDR3 is built from 16 residues. The V and J ends lost 0 bases and 3 bases, in that order; junction bases with no gene match: 5. This chain's CDR3 is CASSLALGTGVYEQYF. The CDR3, as DNA: TGTGCCAGCAGCTTAGCGCTGGGGACAGGGGTCTACGAGCAGTACTTC. The full variable domain, rest sourced from reference TRBV7-9 and TRBJ2-7, is DTGVSQNPRHKITKRGQNVTFRCDPISEHNRLYWYRQTLGQGPEFLTYFQNEAQLEKSRLLSDRFSAERPKGSFSTLEIQRTEQGDSAMYLCASSLALGTGVYEQYFGPGTRLTVT.

The chain is built from TRBV18 and TRBJ2-1, with D possibly being TRBD1 (6 bases). Trimming shortened V by 2 bases and J by 10 bases, and 21 bases separated the two germline ends. The CDR3 sequence is 16 residues long. Per the germline V gene, CDR1 is KGHSH and CDR2 is LQKENI. In DNA, the CDR3 is TGTGCCAGCTCACCAAACATCAGGGGCCCTCTCAAGGAGCAGTTCTTC. The encoded protein is CASSPNIRGPLKEQFF.

The V and J genes are TRBV20-1 and TRBJ1-2; no firm D call. V dropped 6 bases and J dropped 0 bases, with 14 bases sitting between them. Germline V lookup: CDR1 DFQATT, CDR2 SNEGSKA (reference sequence). The CDR3 runs 14 residues. The CDR3 DNA follows: TGCAGTGCCGACGGAGCAGTGTCTAACTATGGCTACACCTTC. Translation gives CSADGAVSNYGYTF.

This clonotype was seen only once. V usage is TRBV5-1 and J usage is TRBJ2-7; 8 bases line up with TRBD2. Germline V gene sequence: CDR1 SGHRS, CDR2 YFSETQ. V shed 1 base and J 5 bases; nucleotides not matched to a gene: 8. There are 15 residues in the CDR3. The CDR3 here is CASSLPSGSFNEQYF. In DNA, the CDR3 is TGCGCCAGCAGCTTGCCGAGCGGGAGTTTCAACGAGCAGTACTTC. Variable domain in full (rest from reference TRBV5-1 and TRBJ2-7): KAGVTQTPRYLIKTRGQQVTLSCSPISGHRSVSWYQQTPGQGLQFLFEYFSETQRNKGNFPGRFSGRQFSNSRSEMNVSTLELGDSALYLCASSLPSGSFNEQYFGPGTRLTVT.

The chain recombines TRBV20-1 with TRBJ1-1; 7 nucleotides match TRBD1. This CDR3 spans 12 amino acids. The V gene's germline CDR1 is DFQATT and CDR2 SNEGSKA (reference sequence). The V segment lost 3 bases and the J segment 9 bases; nucleotides outside the gene matches: 7. Here the CDR3 reads CSARTGQAQAFF. The CDR3 coding sequence is TGCAGTGCTAGGACCGGACAGGCGCAAGCTTTCTTT.

The chain links TRBV20-1 to TRBJ2-3, with TRBD2 matching 13 bases. The V and J ends lost 6 bases and 3 bases, in that order; junction bases with no gene match: 9. Germline V gene data show CDR1 as DFQATT and CDR2 as SNEGSKA (reference sequence). The CDR3 spans 16 residues. The CDR3 is CSATSGTSGTTDTQYF. CDR3 in DNA: TGCAGTGCCACCTCCGGGACTAGCGGGACAACAGATACGCAGTATTTT.

CDR3 bases: TGTGCCAGCAGCCCACTTAGTGGTTCCTACAATGAGCAGTTCTTC. This codes for CASSPLSGSYNEQFF. This chain links TRBV7-2 with TRBJ2-1; no clear D gene. The CDR3 runs to 15 residues. Germline values: CDR1 SGHTA, CDR2 FQGNSA. Trimming removed 5 bases at V and 1 base at J, with 12 bases between.

This clonotype was detected a few times. The chain's CDR3 is CASSLGGEGYGYTF. The CDR3 nucleotides are TGTGCCAGCAGTCTCGGCGGGGAGGGCTATGGCTACACCTTC. The J gene is TRBJ1-2, the V gene TRBV6-6; D gene uncertain. With 5 bases removed from V and 4 bases from J, the gap between germline ends came to 14 bases. Per the germline V gene, CDR1 is MNHNY and CDR2 is SVGAGI (reference sequence). The CDR3 length is 14 residues.

The chain employs TRBV9 and TRBJ2-2; perhaps TRBD1 as D (6 bases). Germline assignment: CDR1 SGDLS and CDR2 YYNGEE. The V gene lost 7 bases and the J gene lost 1 base, with 8 bases spanning the gap. The CDR3 consists of 13 residues. CDR3 bases: TGTGCCAGCGGGGGCATGAACACCGGGGAGCTGTTTTTT. Residues: CASGGMNTGELFF. The variable domain in full, completed from reference TRBV9 and TRBJ2-2, reads DSGVTQTPKHLITATGQRVTLRCSPRSGDLSVYWYQQSLDQGLQFLIQYYNGEERAKGNILERFSAQQFPDLHSELNLSSLELGDSALYFCASGGMNTGELFFGEGSRLTVL.

This clonotype was seen only a few times. An end of the junction does not agree with germline; a read error may underlie this. The chain is built from TRBV9 and TRBJ2-7; a weak D match, TRBD2 (6 bases). Germline V gene sequence: CDR1 SGDLS, CDR2 YYNGEE. This CDR3 region has 15 residues. The CDR3 here is CASSVGPGLLTEQYF. Here the CDR3 DNA reads TGTGCCAGCAGTGTAGGGCCGGGACTCCTCACCGAGCAGTACTTC.

This clonotype was detected only a few times. This chain links TRBV7-2 with TRBJ1-4, with 9 positions matching TRBD1. There are 16 residues in the CDR3. Germline assignment: CDR1 SGHTA and CDR2 FQGNSA. V dropped 5 bases and J dropped 6; count of bases not matched to a gene: 10. DNA for the CDR3: TGTGCCAGCAGCACAACGACAGGGGGAGAGGATGAAAAACTGTTTTTT. Amino acid sequence: CASSTTTGGEDEKLFF.

This chain joins TRBV12-3 or TRBV12-4 and TRBJ1-1; no clear D. The CDR3 sequence is 13 residues long. The V gene lost 5 bases and the J gene lost 0 bases, with 7 bases spanning the gap. The CDR3 region is CASSPPVNTEAFF. In nucleotides, the CDR3 is TGTGCCAGCAGTCCCCCGGTGAACACTGAAGCTTTCTTT.

The V call is TRBV18, the J call TRBJ1-2; 8 nucleotides match TRBD1. Germline V gene lookup returns CDR1 KGHSH and CDR2 LQKENI. V lost 4 bases to trimming and J lost 3 bases; unmatched junction nucleotides: 4. The length of the CDR3 is 14 residues. This CDR3 reads CASSQQGADYGYTF. The DNA for the CDR3 is TGTGCCAGCTCACAGCAGGGGGCTGACTATGGCTACACCTTC.

The chain joins TRBV18 to TRBJ2-3; 8 positions match TRBD1. J gave up 0 bases and V 1 base, and 9 bases lay outside the gene matches. CDR1 KGHSH and CDR2 LQKENI come from the germline V gene. The length of the CDR3 is 18 residues. This CDR3 is CASSPLAGGHPSTDTQYF. CDR3 in DNA: TGTGCCAGCTCACCACTGGCAGGGGGCCACCCTAGCACAGATACGCAGTATTTT.

The gene calls are TRBV6-5 and TRBJ2-5, with no clear D. The end of the DNA fits TRBJ2-7 better, so the J call may be wrong. The germline CDR1 and CDR2 sequences are MNHEY and SVGAGI. The CDR3 runs to 16 residues. Here the CDR3 reads CASSYGSQGRTYEQYF. The CDR3 DNA sequence: TGTGCCAGCAGTTACGGATCACAAGGTAGAACCTACGAGCAGTACTTC.

The chain uses TRBV7-2 and TRBJ2-5; TRBD1 or TRBD2 may be the D gene (7 bases each). CDR1 is SGHTA and CDR2 is FQGNSA in the germline V gene. The CDR3 has 15 residues. With 5 bases removed from V and 4 bases from J, the gap between germline ends came to 17 bases. The CDR3 is CASSPTQGRGETQYF. CDR3 bases: TGTGCCAGCAGCCCAACACAGGGGAGGGGAGAGACCCAGTACTTC.

The chain is built from TRBV29-1 and TRBJ1-4; TRBD1 agrees at 9 bases. Germline V gene lookup returns CDR1 SQVTM and CDR2 ANQGSEA. CDR3 size: 14 residues. Losses at the gene ends were 7 bases for V and 4 bases for J; bases not matched to a gene: 7. The CDR3 DNA sequence: TGCAGCGCCCGAAAGGGACAGGGTAATGAAAAACTGTTTTTT. Translating gives CSARKGQGNEKLFF.

In this sample, this clonotype turned up a few times. The chain links TRBV27 to TRBJ2-7, with 7 bases matching TRBD2. The CDR3 length is 15 residues. The germline CDR1 and CDR2 sequences are MNHEY and SMNVEV (reference sequence). Trimming cost V 5 bases and J 2 bases; bases outside gene matches: 9. The CDR3 DNA is TGTGCCAGCAGTCCCGGACTAGTCTCCGCCTACGAGCAGTACTTC. This translates into CASSPGLVSAYEQYF.

This clonotype was recorded once. V gene TRBV2 combines with J gene TRBJ1-1; the D is unclear. Looked up from germline, CDR1 is SNHLY and CDR2 is FYNNEI. CDR3 size: 12 residues. V lost 4 bases and J lost 1, with 4 bases in between. The DNA for the CDR3 is TGTGCCAGCAGTGTAACGAACACTGAAGCTTTCTTT. As protein: CASSVTNTEAFF.

This sequence joins TRBV27 and TRBJ2-1; tentative D call: TRBD1 (5 bases). The CDR3 has 15 residues. V gave up 3 bases and J gave up 10 bases, with 19 bases separating them. CDR1 is MNHEY and CDR2 is SMNVEV in the germline V gene (reference sequence). CDR3 protein: CASSFSQGRRNEQFF. The CDR3 DNA sequence: TGTGCCAGCAGTTTCTCCCAGGGCCGGAGAAACGAGCAGTTCTTC.

The V and J genes are TRBV6-5 and TRBJ2-2; D is unresolved. The germline V gene has CDR1 MNHEY and CDR2 SVGAGI. This CDR3 has 14 amino acids. Between the trimmed V and J ends, which lost 0 bases and 6 bases, there was a span of 8 bases. The CDR3 reads CASSYSNSPGELFF. For the CDR3, the DNA is TGTGCCAGCAGTTACTCGAATTCTCCCGGGGAGCTGTTTTTT.

The chain recombines TRBV7-2 with TRBJ2-1; TRBD1 matches at 7 bases. The ends lost 5 bases at V and 7 bases at J; junction bases unmatched: 8. Germline V gene lookup returns CDR1 SGHTA and CDR2 FQGNSA. The CDR3 has 14 residues. The CDR3 sequence is CASSIRQGRNEQFF. The DNA of the CDR3 is TGTGCCAGCAGCATACGACAGGGTCGGAATGAGCAGTTCTTC.

This sequence joins TRBV30 and TRBJ1-2, with 7 bases that match TRBD1. Germline CDR1 and CDR2: GTSNPN and SVGIG (reference sequence). V lost 7 bases to trimming and J lost 8 bases; unmatched junction nucleotides: 10. CDR3 length equals 12 residues. The CDR3 DNA sequence: TGTGCCTCAAAACAGGGGTCGGTAGGCTACACCTTC. Protein product: CASKQGSVGYTF.

The chain recombines TRBV24-1 with TRBJ2-4; D ambiguous. Germline values: CDR1 KGHDR, CDR2 SFDVKD. This CDR3 contains 13 residues. V lost 3 bases to trimming and J lost 5 bases, with 7 bases between them. This CDR3 is CATSDPDQNIQYF. CDR3 in DNA: TGTGCCACCAGTGATCCTGACCAAAACATTCAGTACTTC.

V and J are TRBV2 and TRBJ2-1, with 9 bases lining up with TRBD1. V trimming: 7 bases; J trimming: 4 bases; junction bases outside the gene matches: 5. The CDR3 consists of 14 residues. Germline CDR1 reads SNHLY; CDR2 reads FYNNEI. This chain's CDR3 is CASTGTGSYNEQFF. The CDR3 nucleotides are TGTGCCAGCACCGGGACAGGGAGTTACAATGAGCAGTTCTTC.

The chain is built from TRBV7-2 and TRBJ2-3; no firm D call. The CDR3 has 15 amino acids. The ends were cut back, 0 bases at V and 2 bases at J, with 9 bases in the middle. The V gene's germline CDR1 is SGHTA and CDR2 FQGNSA. The CDR3 region is CASSLARSNTDTQYF. DNA for the CDR3: TGTGCCAGCAGCTTAGCGAGGTCCAACACAGATACGCAGTATTTT.

The chain links TRBV4-2 to TRBJ2-7; 9 nucleotides line up with TRBD1. V was clipped by 5 bases and J by 1 base; unmatched bases: 6. Germline assignment: CDR1 LGHNA and CDR2 YNFKEQ. The CDR3 is 15 amino acids. The CDR3 reads CASSTGTGLSYEQYF. The DNA of the CDR3 is TGTGCCAGCAGCACGGGGACAGGGCTTTCCTACGAGCAGTACTTC.

With respect to this clonotype: Its ends do not fully match the called genes, so a read error is possible. The chain carries TRBV6-2 or TRBV6-3 and TRBJ2-5; D is possibly TRBD1 (6 bases). The end of the DNA fits TRBJ2-7 better, so the J call may be wrong. The CDR3 is made up of 14 amino acids. CDR1 MNHEY and CDR2 SVGEGT come from the germline V gene. In nucleotides, the CDR3 is TGTACCAGCAGTTACAGCAGGGGTCCTTACGAGCAGTACTTC. This codes for CTSSYSRGPYEQYF.

This clonotype was picked up a small number of times. The rearrangement uses TRBV6-2 or TRBV6-3 and TRBJ2-5; D unclear. CDR1 MNHEY and CDR2 SVGEGT come from the germline V gene. The CDR3 extends over 11 amino acids. V gave up 7 bases and J gave up 5 bases, with 8 bases separating them. In DNA, the CDR3 is TGTGCCAGCACCCAGGCGGAGACCCAGTACTTC. Translating gives CASTQAETQYF.